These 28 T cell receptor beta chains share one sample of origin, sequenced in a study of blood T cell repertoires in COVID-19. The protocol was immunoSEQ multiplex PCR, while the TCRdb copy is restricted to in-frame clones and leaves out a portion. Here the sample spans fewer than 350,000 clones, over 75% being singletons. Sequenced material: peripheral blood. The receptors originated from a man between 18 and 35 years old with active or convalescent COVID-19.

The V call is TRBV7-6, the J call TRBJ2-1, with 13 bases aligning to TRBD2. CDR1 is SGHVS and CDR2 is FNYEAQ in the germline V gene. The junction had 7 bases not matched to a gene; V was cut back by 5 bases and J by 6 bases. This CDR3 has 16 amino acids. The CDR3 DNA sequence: TGTGCCAGCAGCGTCCTCGGGACTAGCGGGGTCAATGAGCAGTTCTTC. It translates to CASSVLGTSGVNEQFF.

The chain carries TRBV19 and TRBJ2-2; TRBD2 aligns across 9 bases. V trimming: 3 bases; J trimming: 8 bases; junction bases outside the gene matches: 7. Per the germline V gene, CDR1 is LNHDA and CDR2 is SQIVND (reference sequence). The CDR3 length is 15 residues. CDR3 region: CASSIASGAVGELFF. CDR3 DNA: TGTGCCAGTAGTATCGCTAGCGGGGCCGTTGGGGAGCTGTTTTTT.

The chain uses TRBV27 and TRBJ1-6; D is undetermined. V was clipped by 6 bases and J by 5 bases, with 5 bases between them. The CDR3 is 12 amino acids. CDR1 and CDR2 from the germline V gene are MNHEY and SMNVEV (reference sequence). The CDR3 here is CASRQNNSPLHF. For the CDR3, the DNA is TGTGCCAGCAGACAGAATAATTCACCCCTCCACTTT.

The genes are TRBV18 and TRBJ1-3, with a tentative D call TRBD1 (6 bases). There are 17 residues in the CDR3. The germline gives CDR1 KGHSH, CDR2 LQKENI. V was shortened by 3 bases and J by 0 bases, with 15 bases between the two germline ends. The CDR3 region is CASSPRTDLFSGNTIYF. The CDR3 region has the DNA TGTGCCAGCTCACCTAGGACAGATCTTTTCTCTGGAAACACCATATATTTT.

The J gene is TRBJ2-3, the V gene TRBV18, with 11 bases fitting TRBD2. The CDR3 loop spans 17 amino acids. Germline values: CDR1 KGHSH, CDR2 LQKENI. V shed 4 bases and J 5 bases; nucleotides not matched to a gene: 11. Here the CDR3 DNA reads TGTGCCAGCTCACAGTTTTTAGCGGGGGGGCCGGAAGATACGCAGTATTTT. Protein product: CASSQFLAGGPEDTQYF.

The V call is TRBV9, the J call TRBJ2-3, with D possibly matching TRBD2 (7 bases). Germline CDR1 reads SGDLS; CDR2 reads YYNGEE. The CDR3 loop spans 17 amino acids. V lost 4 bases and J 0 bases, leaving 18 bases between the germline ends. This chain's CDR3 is CASSFRRGGASTDTQYF. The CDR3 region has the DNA TGTGCCAGCAGCTTCCGAAGGGGGGGGGCTAGCACAGATACGCAGTATTTT.

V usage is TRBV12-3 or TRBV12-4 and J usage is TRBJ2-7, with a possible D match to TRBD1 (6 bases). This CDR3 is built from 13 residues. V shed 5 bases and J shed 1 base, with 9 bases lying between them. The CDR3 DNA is TGTGCCAGCAGTCAAACAGGGTCCTACGAGCAGTACTTC. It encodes CASSQTGSYEQYF.

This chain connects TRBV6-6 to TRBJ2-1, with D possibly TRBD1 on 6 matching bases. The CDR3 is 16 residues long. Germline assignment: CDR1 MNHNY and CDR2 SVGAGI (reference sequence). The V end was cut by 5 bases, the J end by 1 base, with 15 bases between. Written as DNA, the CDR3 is TGTGCCAGCAGTGCGCTACCCCAGGGGTCCTACAATGAGCAGTTCTTC. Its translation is CASSALPQGSYNEQFF.

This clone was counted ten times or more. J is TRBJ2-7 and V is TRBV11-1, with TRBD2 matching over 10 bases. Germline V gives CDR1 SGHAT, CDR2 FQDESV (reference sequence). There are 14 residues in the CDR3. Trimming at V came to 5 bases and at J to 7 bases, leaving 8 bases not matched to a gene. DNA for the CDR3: TGTGCCAGCAGCGCTAGCGGGGGCCGGAGGGAGCAGTACTTC. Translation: CASSASGGRREQYF.

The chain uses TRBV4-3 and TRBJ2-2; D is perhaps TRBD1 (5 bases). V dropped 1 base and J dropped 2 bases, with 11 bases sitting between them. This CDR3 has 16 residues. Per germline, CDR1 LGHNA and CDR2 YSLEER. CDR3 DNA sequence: TGCGCCAGCAGCCAAGGGGCAGGGCTTAACACCGGGGAGCTGTTTTTT. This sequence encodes CASSQGAGLNTGELFF.

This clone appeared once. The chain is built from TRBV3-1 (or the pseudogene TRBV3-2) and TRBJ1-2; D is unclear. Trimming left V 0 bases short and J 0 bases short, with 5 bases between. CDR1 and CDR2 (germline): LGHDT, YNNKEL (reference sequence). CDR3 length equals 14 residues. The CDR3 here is CASSQEGANYGYTF. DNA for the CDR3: TGTGCCAGCAGCCAAGAGGGAGCTAACTATGGCTACACCTTC.

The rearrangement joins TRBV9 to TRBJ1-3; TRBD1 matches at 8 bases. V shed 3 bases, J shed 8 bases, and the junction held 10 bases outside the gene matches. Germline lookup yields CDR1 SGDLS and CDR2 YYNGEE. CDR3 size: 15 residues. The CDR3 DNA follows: TGTGCCAGCAGCGCCAACCGGGACAGGCTACACACCATATATTTT. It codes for CASSANRDRLHTIYF.

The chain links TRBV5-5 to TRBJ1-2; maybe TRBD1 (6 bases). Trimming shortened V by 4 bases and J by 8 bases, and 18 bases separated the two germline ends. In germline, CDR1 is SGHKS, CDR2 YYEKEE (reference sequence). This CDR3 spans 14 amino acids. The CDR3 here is CASSPPGGLQGYTF. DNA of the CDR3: TGTGCCAGCAGCCCCCCCGGGGGGCTACAGGGCTACACCTTC.

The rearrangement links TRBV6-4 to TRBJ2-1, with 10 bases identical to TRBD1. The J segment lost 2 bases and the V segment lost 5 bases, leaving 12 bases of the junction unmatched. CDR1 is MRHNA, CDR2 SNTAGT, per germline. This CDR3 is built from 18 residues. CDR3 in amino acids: CASSQESRDRGTYNEQFF. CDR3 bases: TGTGCCAGCAGTCAGGAATCGAGGGACAGGGGCACCTACAATGAGCAGTTCTTC.

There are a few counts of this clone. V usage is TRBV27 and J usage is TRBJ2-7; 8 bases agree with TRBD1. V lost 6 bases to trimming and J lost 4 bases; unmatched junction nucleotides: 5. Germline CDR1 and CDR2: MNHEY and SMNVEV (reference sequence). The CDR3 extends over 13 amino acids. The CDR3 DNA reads TGTGCCAGCAGCATGACAGGGGATTACGAGCAGTACTTC. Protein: CASSMTGDYEQYF.

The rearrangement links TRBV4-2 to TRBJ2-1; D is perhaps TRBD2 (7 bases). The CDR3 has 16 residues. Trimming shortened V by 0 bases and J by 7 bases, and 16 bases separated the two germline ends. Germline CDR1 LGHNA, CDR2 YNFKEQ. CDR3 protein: CASSQEGGGAWNEQFF. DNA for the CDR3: TGTGCCAGCAGCCAAGAGGGAGGGGGGGCTTGGAATGAGCAGTTCTTC.

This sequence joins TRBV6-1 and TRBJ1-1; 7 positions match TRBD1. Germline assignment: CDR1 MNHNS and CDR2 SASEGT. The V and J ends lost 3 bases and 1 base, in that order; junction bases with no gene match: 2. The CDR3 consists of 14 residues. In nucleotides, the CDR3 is TGTGCCAGCAGTGAGGCAGGGGGGAACACTGAAGCTTTCTTT. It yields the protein CASSEAGGNTEAFF.

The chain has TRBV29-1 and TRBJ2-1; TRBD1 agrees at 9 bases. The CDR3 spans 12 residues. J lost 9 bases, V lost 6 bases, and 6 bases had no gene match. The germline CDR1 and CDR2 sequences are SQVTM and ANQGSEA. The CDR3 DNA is TGCAGCGTAACAGGGGGCGCGGTTGAGCAGTTCTTC. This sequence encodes CSVTGGAVEQFF.

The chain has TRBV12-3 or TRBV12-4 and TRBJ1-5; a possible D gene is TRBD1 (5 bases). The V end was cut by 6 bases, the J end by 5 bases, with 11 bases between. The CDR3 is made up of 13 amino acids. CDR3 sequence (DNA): TGTGCCAGCAGCCCCGACAGATATCAGCCCCAGCATTTT. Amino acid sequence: CASSPDRYQPQHF.

In DNA form, the CDR3 reads TGTGCTAGTGGTTTGGTTCAGGGCCAGACAGATACGCAGTATTTT. It is translated as CASGLVQGQTDTQYF. The genes are TRBV12-5 and TRBJ2-3; tentatively, D is TRBD1 (5 bases). CDR3 length: 15 amino acids. Trimming pared 0 bases from V and 3 bases from J, leaving 10 bases between. Germline CDR1 LGHNT, CDR2 FRNRAP.

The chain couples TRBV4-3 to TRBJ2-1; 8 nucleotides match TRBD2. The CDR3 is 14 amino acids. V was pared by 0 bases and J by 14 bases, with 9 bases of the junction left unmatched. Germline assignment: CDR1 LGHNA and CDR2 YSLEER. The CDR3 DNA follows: TGCGCCAGCAGCCAAGATCTTGCAGCGGGGGTTGAGTTCTTC. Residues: CASSQDLAAGVEFF.

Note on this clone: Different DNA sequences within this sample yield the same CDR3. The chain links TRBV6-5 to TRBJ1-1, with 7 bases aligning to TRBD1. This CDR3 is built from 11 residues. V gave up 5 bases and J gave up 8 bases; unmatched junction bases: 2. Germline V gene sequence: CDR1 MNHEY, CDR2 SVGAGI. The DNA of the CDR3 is TGTGCCAGCAGTAGGACAGGCGAAGCTTTCTTT. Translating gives CASSRTGEAFF.

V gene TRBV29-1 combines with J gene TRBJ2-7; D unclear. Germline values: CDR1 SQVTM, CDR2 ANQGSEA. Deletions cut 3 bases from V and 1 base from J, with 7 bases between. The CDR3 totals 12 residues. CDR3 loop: CSVEADSYEQYF. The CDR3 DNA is TGCAGCGTTGAGGCGGATTCCTACGAGCAGTACTTC.

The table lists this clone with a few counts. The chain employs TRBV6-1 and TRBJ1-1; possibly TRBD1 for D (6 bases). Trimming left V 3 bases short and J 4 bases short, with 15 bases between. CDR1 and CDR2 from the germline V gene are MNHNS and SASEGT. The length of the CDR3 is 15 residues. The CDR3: CASSDVAGVGTEAFF. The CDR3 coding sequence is TGTGCCAGCAGTGATGTGGCAGGGGTCGGCACTGAAGCTTTCTTT.

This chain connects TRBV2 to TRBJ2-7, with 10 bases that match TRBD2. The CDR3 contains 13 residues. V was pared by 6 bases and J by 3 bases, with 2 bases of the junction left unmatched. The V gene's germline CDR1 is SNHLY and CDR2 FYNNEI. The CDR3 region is CASRLAGVYEQYF. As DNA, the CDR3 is TGTGCCAGCAGGCTAGCGGGGGTCTACGAGCAGTACTTC.

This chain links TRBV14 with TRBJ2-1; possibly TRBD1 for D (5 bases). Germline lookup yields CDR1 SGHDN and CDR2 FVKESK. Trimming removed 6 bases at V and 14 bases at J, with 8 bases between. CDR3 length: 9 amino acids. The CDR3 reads CASRSGKFF. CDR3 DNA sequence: TGTGCCAGCAGGTCAGGGAAGTTCTTC.

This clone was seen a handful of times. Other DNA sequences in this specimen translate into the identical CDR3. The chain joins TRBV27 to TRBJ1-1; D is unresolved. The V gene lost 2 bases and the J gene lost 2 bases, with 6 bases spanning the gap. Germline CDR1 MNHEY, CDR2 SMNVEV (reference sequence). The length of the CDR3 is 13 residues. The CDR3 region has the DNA TGTGCCAGCAGTTTAGCAGGTAACACTGAAGCTTTCTTT. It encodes CASSLAGNTEAFF.

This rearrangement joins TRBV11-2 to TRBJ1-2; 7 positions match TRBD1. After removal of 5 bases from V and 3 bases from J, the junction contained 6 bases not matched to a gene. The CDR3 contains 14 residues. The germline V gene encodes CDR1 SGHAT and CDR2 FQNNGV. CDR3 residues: CASSVGQTYYGYTF. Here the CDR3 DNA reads TGTGCCAGCAGCGTGGGACAGACCTACTATGGCTACACCTTC.